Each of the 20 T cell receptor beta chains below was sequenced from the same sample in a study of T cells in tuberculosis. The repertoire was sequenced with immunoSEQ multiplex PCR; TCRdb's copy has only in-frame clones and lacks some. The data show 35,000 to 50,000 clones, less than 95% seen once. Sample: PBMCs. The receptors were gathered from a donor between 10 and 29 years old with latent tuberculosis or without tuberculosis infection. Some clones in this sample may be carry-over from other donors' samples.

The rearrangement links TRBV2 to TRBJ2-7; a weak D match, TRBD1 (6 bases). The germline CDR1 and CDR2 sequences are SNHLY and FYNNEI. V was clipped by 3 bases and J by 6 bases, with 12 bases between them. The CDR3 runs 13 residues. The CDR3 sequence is CASSEDRPGEQYF. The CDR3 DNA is TGTGCCAGCAGTGAGGACAGACCGGGCGAGCAGTACTTC. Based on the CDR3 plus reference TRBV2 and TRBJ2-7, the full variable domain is EPEVTQTPSHQVTQMGQEVILRCVPISNHLYFYWYRQILGQKVEFLVSFYNNEISEKSEIFDDQFSVERPDGSNFTLKIRSTKLEDSAMYFCASSEDRPGEQYFGPGTRLTVT.

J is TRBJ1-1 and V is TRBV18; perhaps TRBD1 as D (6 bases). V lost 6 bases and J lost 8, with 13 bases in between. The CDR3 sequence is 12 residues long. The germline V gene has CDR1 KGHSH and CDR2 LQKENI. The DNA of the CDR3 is TGTGCCAGCTCTTCGGACAGCAAGGAAGCTTTCTTT. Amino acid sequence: CASSSDSKEAFF.

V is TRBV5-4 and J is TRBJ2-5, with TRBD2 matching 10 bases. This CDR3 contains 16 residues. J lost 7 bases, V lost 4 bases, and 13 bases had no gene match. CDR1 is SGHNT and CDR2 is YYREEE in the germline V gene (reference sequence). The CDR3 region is CASSPGLAAISGTQYF. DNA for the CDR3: TGTGCCAGCAGCCCCGGACTAGCGGCCATCTCGGGGACCCAGTACTTC.

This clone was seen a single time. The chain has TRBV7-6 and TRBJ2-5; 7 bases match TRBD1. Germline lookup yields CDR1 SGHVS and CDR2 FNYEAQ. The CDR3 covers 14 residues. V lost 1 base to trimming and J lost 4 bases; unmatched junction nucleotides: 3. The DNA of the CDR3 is TGTGCCAGCAGCTTAGGACAGGGCGCAGAGACCCAGTACTTC. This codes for CASSLGQGAETQYF.

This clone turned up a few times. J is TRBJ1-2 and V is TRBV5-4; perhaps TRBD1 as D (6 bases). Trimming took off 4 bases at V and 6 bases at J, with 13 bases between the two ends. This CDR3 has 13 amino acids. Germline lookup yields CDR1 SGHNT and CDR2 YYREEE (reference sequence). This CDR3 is CASSTWTEDGYTF. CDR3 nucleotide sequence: TGTGCCAGCAGCACATGGACAGAAGATGGCTACACCTTC.

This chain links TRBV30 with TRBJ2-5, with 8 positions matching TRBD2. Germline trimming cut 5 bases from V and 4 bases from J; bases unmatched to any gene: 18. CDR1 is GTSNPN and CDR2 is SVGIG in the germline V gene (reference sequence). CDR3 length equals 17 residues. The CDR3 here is CAWFHMTPTSEGETQYF. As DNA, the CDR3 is TGTGCCTGGTTTCACATGACCCCGACTAGCGAGGGAGAGACCCAGTACTTC.

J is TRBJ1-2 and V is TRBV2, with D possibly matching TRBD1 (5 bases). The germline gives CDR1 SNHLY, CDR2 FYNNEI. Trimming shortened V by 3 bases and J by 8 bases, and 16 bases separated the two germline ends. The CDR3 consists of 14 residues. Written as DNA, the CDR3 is TGTGCCAGCAGTGATGCAGGGCACTCGTGGGGCTACACCTTC. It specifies CASSDAGHSWGYTF.

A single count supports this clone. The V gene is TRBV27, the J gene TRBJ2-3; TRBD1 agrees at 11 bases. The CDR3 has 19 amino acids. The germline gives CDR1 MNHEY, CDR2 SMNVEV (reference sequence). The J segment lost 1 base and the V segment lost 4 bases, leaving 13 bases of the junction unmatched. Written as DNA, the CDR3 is TGTGCCAGCAGTTCACTATTTTTATTGGGACAGGGGGGCACAGATACGCAGTATTTT. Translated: CASSSLFLLGQGGTDTQYF.

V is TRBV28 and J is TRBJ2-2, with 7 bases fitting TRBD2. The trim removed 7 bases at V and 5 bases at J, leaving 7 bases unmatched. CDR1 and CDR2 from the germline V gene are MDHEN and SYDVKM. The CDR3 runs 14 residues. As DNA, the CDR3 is TGTGCCAGCAAAATCCCGGGGGGAACCGGGGAGCTGTTTTTT. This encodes CASKIPGGTGELFF.

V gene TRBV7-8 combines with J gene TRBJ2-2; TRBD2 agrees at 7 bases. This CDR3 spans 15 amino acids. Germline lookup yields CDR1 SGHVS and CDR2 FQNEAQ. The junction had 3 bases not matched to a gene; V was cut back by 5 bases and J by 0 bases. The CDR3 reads CASSQSGTNTGELFF. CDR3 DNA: TGTGCCAGCAGCCAAAGCGGGACGAACACCGGGGAGCTGTTTTTT.

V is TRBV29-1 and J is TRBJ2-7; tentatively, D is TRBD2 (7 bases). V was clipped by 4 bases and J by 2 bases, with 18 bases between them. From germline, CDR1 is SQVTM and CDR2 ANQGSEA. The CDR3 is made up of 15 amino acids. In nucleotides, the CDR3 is TGCAGCGTTGCAGAGGCGGGAGAGGGGGCCTACGAGCAGTACTTC. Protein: CSVAEAGEGAYEQYF.

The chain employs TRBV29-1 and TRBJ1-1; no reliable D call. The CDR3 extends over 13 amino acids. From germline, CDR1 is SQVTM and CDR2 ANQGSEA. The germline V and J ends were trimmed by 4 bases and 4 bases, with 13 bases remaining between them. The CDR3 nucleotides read TGCAGCGTTGCATCTTCCCTGGCCACTGAAGCTTTCTTT. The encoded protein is CSVASSLATEAFF. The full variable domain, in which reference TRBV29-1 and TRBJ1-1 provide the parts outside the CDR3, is SAVISQKPSRDICQRGTSLTIQCQVDSQVTMMFWYRQQPGQSLTLIATANQGSEATYESGFVIDKFPISRPNLTFSTLTVSNMSPEDSSIYLCSVASSLATEAFFGQGTRLTVV.

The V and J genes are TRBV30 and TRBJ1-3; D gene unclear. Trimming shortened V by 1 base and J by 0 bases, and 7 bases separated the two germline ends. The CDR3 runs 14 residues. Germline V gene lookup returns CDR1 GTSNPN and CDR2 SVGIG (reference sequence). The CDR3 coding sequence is TGTGCCTGGAGTGCTCGAGTCTCTGGAAACACCATATATTTT. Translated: CAWSARVSGNTIYF.

This CDR3 reads CASSSPREPKETQYF. CDR3 sequence (DNA): TGTGCCAGCAGCAGCCCCCGGGAACCAAAAGAGACCCAGTACTTC. The chain joins TRBV21-1 to TRBJ2-5; TRBD2 was called by the table and not checked on the DNA. TRBV21-1 is flagged as a pseudogene. The CDR3 totals 15 residues.

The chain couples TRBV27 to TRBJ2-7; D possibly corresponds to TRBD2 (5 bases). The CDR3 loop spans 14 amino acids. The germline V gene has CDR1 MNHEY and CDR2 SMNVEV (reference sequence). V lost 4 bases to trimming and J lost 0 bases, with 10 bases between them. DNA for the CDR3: TGTGCCAGCAGTTATATCGGGGACTCCTACGAGCAGTACTTC. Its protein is CASSYIGDSYEQYF.

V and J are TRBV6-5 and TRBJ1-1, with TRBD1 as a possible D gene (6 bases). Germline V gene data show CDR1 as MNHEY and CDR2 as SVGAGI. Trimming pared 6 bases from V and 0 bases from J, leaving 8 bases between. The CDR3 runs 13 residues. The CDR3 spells CASRDSLNTEAFF. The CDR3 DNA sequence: TGTGCCAGCAGGGACAGTCTGAACACTGAAGCTTTCTTT.

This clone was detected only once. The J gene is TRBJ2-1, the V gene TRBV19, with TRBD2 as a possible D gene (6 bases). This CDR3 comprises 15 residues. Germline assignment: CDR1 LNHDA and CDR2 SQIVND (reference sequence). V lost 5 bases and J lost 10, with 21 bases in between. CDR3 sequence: CASSSPGLMGREQFF. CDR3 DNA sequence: TGTGCCAGTAGTTCCCCGGGACTCATGGGACGAGAGCAGTTCTTC.

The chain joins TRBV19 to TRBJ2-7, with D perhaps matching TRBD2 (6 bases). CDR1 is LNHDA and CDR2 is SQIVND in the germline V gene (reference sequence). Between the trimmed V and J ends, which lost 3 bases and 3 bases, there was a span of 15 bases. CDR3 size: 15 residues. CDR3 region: CASSIVSGKIYEQYF. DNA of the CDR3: TGTGCCAGTAGTATCGTTAGCGGAAAAATCTACGAGCAGTACTTC. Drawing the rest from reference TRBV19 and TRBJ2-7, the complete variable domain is DGGITQSPKYLFRKEGQNVTLSCEQNLNHDAMYWYRQDPGQGLRLIYYSQIVNDFQKGDIAEGYSVSREKKESFPLTVTSAQKNPTAFYLCASSIVSGKIYEQYFGPGTRLTVT.

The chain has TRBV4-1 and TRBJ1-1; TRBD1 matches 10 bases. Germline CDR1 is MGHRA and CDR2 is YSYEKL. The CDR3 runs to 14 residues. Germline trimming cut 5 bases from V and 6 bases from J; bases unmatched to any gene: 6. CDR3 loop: CASSAQTGGPEAFF. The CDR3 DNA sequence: TGCGCCAGCAGCGCTCAGACAGGGGGCCCTGAAGCTTTCTTT.

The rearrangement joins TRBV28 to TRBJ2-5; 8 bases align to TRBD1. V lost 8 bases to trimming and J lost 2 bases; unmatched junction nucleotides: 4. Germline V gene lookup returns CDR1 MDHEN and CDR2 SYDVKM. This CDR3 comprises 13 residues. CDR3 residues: CASHRQGQETQYF. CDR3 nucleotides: TGTGCCAGCCATCGACAGGGGCAAGAGACCCAGTACTTC.